This TCR beta chain was sequenced in a study of blood T cell repertoires in COVID-19. Study-wide context: Samples came from the United States, Italy and Spain, spanning acute and convalescent COVID-19.

Sequencing used immunoSEQ multiplex PCR; TCRdb keeps in-frame clones, though not all of them. The sample contains under 150,000 clones, 81% of which appear only once. This clone was seen just once. The ends were cut back, 5 bases at V and 8 bases at J, with 15 bases in the middle. From germline, CDR1 is MNHEY and CDR2 SMNVEV (reference sequence). CDR3 length: 13 amino acids. The chain uses TRBV27 and TRBJ1-1, with D perhaps TRBD1 (5 bases). Sequencing used peripheral blood. This clonotype was sampled from a man aged 50 to 60 with acute or convalescent COVID-19. CDR3 sequence (DNA): TGTGCCAGCAGTCTAACCCGGGGGGGAGAAGCTTTCTTT. Its protein product is CASSLTRGGEAFF.